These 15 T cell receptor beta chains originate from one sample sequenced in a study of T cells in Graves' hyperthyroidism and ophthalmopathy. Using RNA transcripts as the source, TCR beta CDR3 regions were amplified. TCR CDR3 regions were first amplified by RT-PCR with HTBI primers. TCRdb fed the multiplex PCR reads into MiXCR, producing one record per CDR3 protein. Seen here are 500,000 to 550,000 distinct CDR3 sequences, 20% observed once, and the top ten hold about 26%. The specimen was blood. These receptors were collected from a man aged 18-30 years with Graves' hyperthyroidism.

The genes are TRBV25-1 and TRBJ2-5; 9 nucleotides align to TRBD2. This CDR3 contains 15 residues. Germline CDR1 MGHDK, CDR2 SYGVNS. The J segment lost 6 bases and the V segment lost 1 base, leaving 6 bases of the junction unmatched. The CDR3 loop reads CASSESRTSVQTQYF. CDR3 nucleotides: TGTGCCAGCAGTGAATCAAGGACTAGCGTACAGACCCAGTACTTC.

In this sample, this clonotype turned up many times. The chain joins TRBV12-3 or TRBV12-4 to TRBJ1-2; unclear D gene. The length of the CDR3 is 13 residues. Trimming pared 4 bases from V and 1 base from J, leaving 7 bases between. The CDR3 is CASSYSNNYGYTF. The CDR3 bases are TGTGCCAGCAGTTACTCGAATAACTATGGCTACACCTTC.

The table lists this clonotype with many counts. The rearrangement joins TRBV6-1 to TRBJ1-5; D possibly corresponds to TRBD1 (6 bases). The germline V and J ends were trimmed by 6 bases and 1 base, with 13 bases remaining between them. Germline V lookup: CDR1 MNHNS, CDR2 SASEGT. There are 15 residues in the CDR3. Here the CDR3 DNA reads TGTGCCAGCAGCCGAGGGGGAACCAGCAATCAGCCCCAGCATTTT. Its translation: CASSRGGTSNQPQHF.

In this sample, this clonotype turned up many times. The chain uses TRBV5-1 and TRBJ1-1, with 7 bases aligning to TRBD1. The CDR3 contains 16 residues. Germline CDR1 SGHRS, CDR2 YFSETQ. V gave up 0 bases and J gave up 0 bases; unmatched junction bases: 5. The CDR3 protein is CASSLGDRELNTEAFF. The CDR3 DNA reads TGCGCCAGCAGCTTGGGAGACAGGGAACTGAACACTGAAGCTTTCTTT.

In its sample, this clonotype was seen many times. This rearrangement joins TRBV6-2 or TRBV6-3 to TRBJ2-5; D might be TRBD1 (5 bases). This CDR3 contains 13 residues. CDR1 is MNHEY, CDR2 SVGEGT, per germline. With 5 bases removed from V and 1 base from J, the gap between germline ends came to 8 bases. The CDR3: CASSQQAQETQYF. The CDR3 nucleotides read TGTGCCAGCAGTCAACAGGCCCAAGAGACCCAGTACTTC.

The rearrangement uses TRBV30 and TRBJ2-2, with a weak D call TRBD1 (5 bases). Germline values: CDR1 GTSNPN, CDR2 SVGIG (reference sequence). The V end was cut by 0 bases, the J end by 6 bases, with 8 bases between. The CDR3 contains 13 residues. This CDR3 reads CAWSVGEAGELFF. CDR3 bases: TGTGCCTGGAGTGTAGGGGAAGCCGGGGAGCTGTTTTTT. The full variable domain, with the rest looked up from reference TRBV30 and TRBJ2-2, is SQTIHQWPATLVQPVGSPLSLECTVEGTSNPNLYWYRQAAGRGLQLLFYSVGIGQISSEVPQNLSASRPQDRQFILSSKKLLLSDSGFYLCAWSVGEAGELFFGEGSRLTVL.

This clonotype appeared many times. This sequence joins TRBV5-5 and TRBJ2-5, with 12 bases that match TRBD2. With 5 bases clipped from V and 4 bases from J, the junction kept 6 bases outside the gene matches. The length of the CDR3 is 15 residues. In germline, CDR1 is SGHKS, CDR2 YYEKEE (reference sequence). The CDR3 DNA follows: TGTGCCAGCAGTTTTCTAGCGGGGGGGTCAGAGACCCAGTACTTC. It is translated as CASSFLAGGSETQYF.

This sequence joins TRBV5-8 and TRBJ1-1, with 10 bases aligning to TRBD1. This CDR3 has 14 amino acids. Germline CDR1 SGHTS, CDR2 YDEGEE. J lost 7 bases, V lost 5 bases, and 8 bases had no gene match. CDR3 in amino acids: CASRRGQGFFEAFF. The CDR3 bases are TGTGCCAGCAGAAGGGGACAGGGGTTTTTTGAAGCTTTCTTT.

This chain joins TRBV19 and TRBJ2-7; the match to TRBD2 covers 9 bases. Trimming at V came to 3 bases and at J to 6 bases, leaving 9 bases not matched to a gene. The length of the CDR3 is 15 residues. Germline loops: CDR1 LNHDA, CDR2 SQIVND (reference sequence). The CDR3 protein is CASSMFSGRDGEQYF. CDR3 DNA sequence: TGTGCCAGTAGTATGTTTAGCGGGAGAGACGGCGAGCAGTACTTC.

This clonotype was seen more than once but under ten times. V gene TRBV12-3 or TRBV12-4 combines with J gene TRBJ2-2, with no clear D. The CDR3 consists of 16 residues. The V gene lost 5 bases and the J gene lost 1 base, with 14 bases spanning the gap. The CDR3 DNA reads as TGTGCCAGCAGTCGAAATAGGGTTGGGAACACCGGGGAGCTGTTTTTT. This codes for CASSRNRVGNTGELFF.

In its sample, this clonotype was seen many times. For the CDR3, the DNA is TGTGCCAGCAGCTCCTACTGGGACAGGGGCCACGAGCAGTACTTC. Protein product: CASSSYWDRGHEQYF. V is TRBV6-5 and J is TRBJ2-7; 10 bases fit TRBD1. Germline V gene sequence: CDR1 MNHEY, CDR2 SVGAGI. The junction had 10 bases not matched to a gene; V was cut back by 6 bases and J by 5 bases. The CDR3 is made up of 15 amino acids.

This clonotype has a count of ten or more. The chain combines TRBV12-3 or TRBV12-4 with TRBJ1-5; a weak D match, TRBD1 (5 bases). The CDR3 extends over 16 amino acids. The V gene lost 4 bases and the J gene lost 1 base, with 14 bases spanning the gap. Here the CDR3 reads CASSYGGGVSNQPQHF. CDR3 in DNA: TGTGCCAGCAGTTATGGGGGTGGGGTCAGCAATCAGCCCCAGCATTTT.

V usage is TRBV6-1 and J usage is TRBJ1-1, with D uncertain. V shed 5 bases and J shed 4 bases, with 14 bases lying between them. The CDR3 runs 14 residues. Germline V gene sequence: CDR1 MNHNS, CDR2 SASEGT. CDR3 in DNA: TGTGCCAGCAGTAAGGCCGAGGGTAGCACTGAAGCTTTCTTT. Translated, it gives CASSKAEGSTEAFF.

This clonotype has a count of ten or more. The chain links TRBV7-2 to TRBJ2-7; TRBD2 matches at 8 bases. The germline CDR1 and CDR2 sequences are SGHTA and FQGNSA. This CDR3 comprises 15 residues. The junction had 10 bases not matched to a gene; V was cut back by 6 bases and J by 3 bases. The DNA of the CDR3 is TGTGCCAGCAGGTCTACCCATAGCGGGATCTACGAGCAGTACTTC. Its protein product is CASRSTHSGIYEQYF.

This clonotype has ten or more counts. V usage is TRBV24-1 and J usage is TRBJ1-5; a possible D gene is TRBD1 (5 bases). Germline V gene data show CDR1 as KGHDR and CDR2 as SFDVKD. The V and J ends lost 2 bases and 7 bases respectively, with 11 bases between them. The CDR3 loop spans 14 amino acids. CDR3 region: CATSDWGVGQPQHF. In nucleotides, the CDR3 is TGTGCCACCAGTGATTGGGGCGTCGGCCAGCCCCAGCATTTT.